A selection of T cell receptor beta chains follows, all from one sample in a study of blood T cell repertoires in COVID-19. The method was immunoSEQ multiplex PCR; TCRdb's version includes in-frame clones alone and lacks a portion of them. Of about 99,000 clones detected, just over 85% appear once; the ten largest clones hold 13%. What was sequenced was peripheral blood. The source is a woman aged 55-75 years in a cohort sampled during active or convalescent COVID-19. The CDR3 runs from the conserved cysteine through the conserved F or W. Each record gives: clone size, V gene, J gene, D gene, CDR3 DNA, CDR3 protein. D genes are given only for firm matches. Some rows have no size entry. The others give once, few or many, or a class for an expanded clone.

clone_size: -; v_call: TRBV10-1; j_call: TRBJ2-1; d_call: -; cdr3_nt: TGCGCCAGCAGTCCAGACAGGAGCTCCTACAATGAGCAGTTCTTC; cdr3_aa: CASSPDRSSYNEQFF
clone_size: -; v_call: TRBV3-1/TRBV3-2; j_call: TRBJ2-5; d_call: -; cdr3_nt: TGTGCCAGCAGCCCCTCGGGTCCAGGGGAGACCCAGTACTTC; cdr3_aa: CASSPSGPGETQYF
clone_size: -; v_call: TRBV7-2; j_call: TRBJ1-3; d_call: -; cdr3_nt: TGTGCCAGCAGCTTAGTATTCGCAGGGTCCCCCTCTGGAAACACCATATATTTT; cdr3_aa: CASSLVFAGSPSGNTIYF
clone_size: -; v_call: TRBV11-3; j_call: TRBJ2-1; d_call: TRBD2; cdr3_nt: TGTGCCAGCAGCTTAGGCGGGAGGGCCAACACTGAGCAGTTCTTC; cdr3_aa: CASSLGGRANTEQFF
clone_size: -; v_call: TRBV28; j_call: TRBJ1-2; d_call: -; cdr3_nt: TGTGCCAGCAGCGGTTTCCCGCGGCGGGGGCTAGGAAGCTACACCTTC; cdr3_aa: CASSGFPRRGLGSYTF
clone_size: -; v_call: TRBV11-2; j_call: TRBJ1-6; d_call: -; cdr3_nt: TGTGCCAGCAGCTTTGAGACAGCCTATAATTCACCCCTCCACTTT; cdr3_aa: CASSFETAYNSPLHF
clone_size: -; v_call: TRBV28; j_call: TRBJ2-1; d_call: -; cdr3_nt: TGTGCCAGCAGTTGGAGCTACAATGAGCAGTTCTTC; cdr3_aa: CASSWSYNEQFF
clone_size: -; v_call: TRBV15; j_call: TRBJ2-3; d_call: -; cdr3_nt: TGTGCCACCGCTGTGAACATACAGAATACGCAGTATTTT; cdr3_aa: CATAVNIQNTQYF
clone_size: once; v_call: TRBV9; j_call: TRBJ1-3; d_call: TRBD1; cdr3_nt: TGTGCCAGCAGCGCCGGGACAGGGAGCTCTGGAAACACCATATATTTT; cdr3_aa: CASSAGTGSSGNTIYF
clone_size: once; v_call: TRBV6-1; j_call: TRBJ2-1; d_call: -; cdr3_nt: TGTGCCAGCAGTGAGCCCCCTAGATTGCCGGGGAATGAGCAGTTCTTC; cdr3_aa: CASSEPPRLPGNEQFF
clone_size: -; v_call: TRBV6-6; j_call: TRBJ1-6; d_call: -; cdr3_nt: TGTGCCAGCAGAAAAGGAGGTAGAGATTCACCCCTCCACTTT; cdr3_aa: CASRKGGRDSPLHF
clone_size: few; v_call: TRBV24-1; j_call: TRBJ1-2; d_call: TRBD1; cdr3_nt: TGTGCCACCAGTGATGCGACAGGGTATTGGGGCTACACCTTC; cdr3_aa: CATSDATGYWGYTF
clone_size: few; v_call: TRBV5-1; j_call: TRBJ2-7; d_call: -; cdr3_nt: TGCGCCAGCAGCTTGGATACTTCGAACTACGAGCAGTACTTC; cdr3_aa: CASSLDTSNYEQYF
clone_size: -; v_call: TRBV5-1; j_call: TRBJ1-1; d_call: -; cdr3_nt: TGCGCCAGCAGCTTGGACCCTCCTTGGCCAGCTTTCTTT; cdr3_aa: CASSLDPPWPAFF
clone_size: -; v_call: TRBV27; j_call: TRBJ1-2; d_call: TRBD1; cdr3_nt: TGTGCCAGCAGGGGACAGGGGGCAGGCTATGGCTACACCTTC; cdr3_aa: CASRGQGAGYGYTF
clone_size: once; v_call: TRBV6-5; j_call: TRBJ1-3; d_call: TRBD1; cdr3_nt: TGTGCCAGCAGTCGACAGGGGATGGTTGGAAACACCATATATTTT; cdr3_aa: CASSRQGMVGNTIYF
clone_size: -; v_call: TRBV5-4; j_call: TRBJ1-5; d_call: -; cdr3_nt: TGTGCCAGCAGCTACTCAGCCGGGGGGAATAATCAGCCCCAGCATTTT; cdr3_aa: CASSYSAGGNNQPQHF
clone_size: -; v_call: TRBV9; j_call: TRBJ2-2; d_call: -; cdr3_nt: TGTGCCAGCAGCGCCCGGGGAACCGGGGAGCTGTTTTTT; cdr3_aa: CASSARGTGELFF
clone_size: few; v_call: TRBV28; j_call: TRBJ1-5; d_call: -; cdr3_nt: TGTGCCAGCAGTTTATTTGCGGGGGGCAATCAGCCCCAGCATTTT; cdr3_aa: CASSLFAGGNQPQHF
clone_size: -; v_call: TRBV27; j_call: TRBJ2-7; d_call: TRBD2; cdr3_nt: TGTGCCAGCAGTTCCCACCCTGGGGGGGCCCGGCGGGGGGACACCTACGAGCAGTACTTC; cdr3_aa: CASSSHPGGARRGDTYEQYF
clone_size: -; v_call: TRBV6-5; j_call: TRBJ1-1; d_call: -; cdr3_nt: TGTGCCAGCAGTCCGAGAGTGGAGGTAGGGACTGAAGCTTTCTTT; cdr3_aa: CASSPRVEVGTEAFF
clone_size: -; v_call: TRBV28; j_call: TRBJ1-1; d_call: TRBD1; cdr3_nt: TGTGCCAGCAGTTTTCTCGGGACAGGGGAGAACACTGAAGCTTTCTTT; cdr3_aa: CASSFLGTGENTEAFF
clone_size: -; v_call: TRBV3-1/TRBV3-2; j_call: TRBJ1-1; d_call: -; cdr3_nt: TGTGCCAGCAGCGGCGGGTTTTCGACTGAAGCTTTCTTT; cdr3_aa: CASSGGFSTEAFF
clone_size: -; v_call: TRBV14; j_call: TRBJ2-5; d_call: TRBD2; cdr3_nt: TGTGCCAGCAGCGAAGCGGGGCTAGCGGGGGGCGGGGTGGCCCAGTACTTC; cdr3_aa: CASSEAGLAGGGVAQYF
clone_size: -; v_call: TRBV5-1; j_call: TRBJ1-2; d_call: -; cdr3_nt: TGCGCCAGCAGCCCAGACGGGAACTATGGCTACACCTTC; cdr3_aa: CASSPDGNYGYTF
clone_size: -; v_call: TRBV5-6; j_call: TRBJ2-5; d_call: -; cdr3_nt: TGTGCCAGCAGCTTGTGGGCACAGCAAGAGACCCAGTACTTC; cdr3_aa: CASSLWAQQETQYF
clone_size: -; v_call: TRBV7-3; j_call: TRBJ1-1; d_call: -; cdr3_nt: TGTGCCAGCAGTCCCCAGTTGAACACTGAAGCTTTCTTT; cdr3_aa: CASSPQLNTEAFF
clone_size: -; v_call: TRBV7-3; j_call: TRBJ2-6; d_call: -; cdr3_nt: TGTGCCACGCGAAGCCCGGCTGGGGCCAACGTCCTGACTTTC; cdr3_aa: CATRSPAGANVLTF
clone_size: -; v_call: TRBV6-2/TRBV6-3; j_call: TRBJ2-7; d_call: -; cdr3_nt: TGTGCCAGCAGCCACGGGACTCATTACTACGAGCAGTACTTC; cdr3_aa: CASSHGTHYYEQYF
clone_size: -; v_call: TRBV10-2; j_call: TRBJ2-3; d_call: TRBD2; cdr3_nt: TGCGCCAGCAGCGAGTCCCGAGCGGGAGCCTTCACAGATACGCAGTATTTT; cdr3_aa: CASSESRAGAFTDTQYF
clone_size: -; v_call: TRBV3-1/TRBV3-2; j_call: TRBJ2-6; d_call: TRBD2; cdr3_nt: TGTGCCAGCAGCCGCGGGGGGCAGAGCTCTGGGGCCAACGTCCTGACTTTC; cdr3_aa: CASSRGGQSSGANVLTF
clone_size: -; v_call: TRBV7-2; j_call: TRBJ2-7; d_call: TRBD2; cdr3_nt: TGTGCCAGCAGCTTAGTAGCGGGGGTTGACGACGAGCAGTACTTC; cdr3_aa: CASSLVAGVDDEQYF
clone_size: -; v_call: TRBV30; j_call: TRBJ1-5; d_call: TRBD1; cdr3_nt: TGTGCCTGGAGTGGACAGGGTTATAGCAATCAGCCCCAGCATTTT; cdr3_aa: CAWSGQGYSNQPQHF
clone_size: -; v_call: TRBV9; j_call: TRBJ2-3; d_call: TRBD2; cdr3_nt: TGTGCCAGCAGCCCCCGGGCGGGGGGGCAAGATACGCAGTATTTT; cdr3_aa: CASSPRAGGQDTQYF
clone_size: -; v_call: TRBV9; j_call: TRBJ1-6; d_call: -; cdr3_nt: TGTGCCAGCAGCGTAGGGGGGGATGGTTCACCCCTCCACTTT; cdr3_aa: CASSVGGDGSPLHF
clone_size: few; v_call: TRBV19; j_call: TRBJ1-1; d_call: TRBD1; cdr3_nt: TGTGCCAGTAGTATACGGGCAGGGGGCGCGGCCCCGAACACTGAAGCTTTCTTT; cdr3_aa: CASSIRAGGAAPNTEAFF
clone_size: -; v_call: TRBV20-1; j_call: TRBJ2-1; d_call: TRBD2; cdr3_nt: TGCAGTGCTAGTGAACTAGCGGGAGGTCCCCACAATGAGCAGTTCTTC; cdr3_aa: CSASELAGGPHNEQFF
clone_size: -; v_call: TRBV5-6; j_call: TRBJ2-5; d_call: TRBD2; cdr3_nt: TGTGCCAGCATTATGGCTCCCGGGACTAGCGGGGGTGAGACCCAGTACTTC; cdr3_aa: CASIMAPGTSGGETQYF
clone_size: -; v_call: TRBV30; j_call: TRBJ2-2; d_call: -; cdr3_nt: TGTGCCTGTGCCGGGGGTGCGAACACCGGGGAGCTGTTTTTT; cdr3_aa: CACAGGANTGELFF
clone_size: once; v_call: TRBV19; j_call: TRBJ1-2; d_call: -; cdr3_nt: TGTGCCAGTAGTATAGGACAGACTAACTATGGCTACACCTTC; cdr3_aa: CASSIGQTNYGYTF
clone_size: -; v_call: TRBV28; j_call: TRBJ2-5; d_call: -; cdr3_nt: TGTGCCAGCAGTGCCACAGTCCAGGGGGAGACCCAGTACTTC; cdr3_aa: CASSATVQGETQYF
clone_size: -; v_call: TRBV11-3; j_call: TRBJ2-2; d_call: -; cdr3_nt: TGTGCCAGCAGCTTATCAGCGCAGAACACCGGGGAGCTGTTTTTT; cdr3_aa: CASSLSAQNTGELFF
clone_size: -; v_call: TRBV10-3; j_call: TRBJ1-1; d_call: -; cdr3_nt: TGTGCCATCAGTGTTGGGGCGAACACTGAAGCTTTCTTT; cdr3_aa: CAISVGANTEAFF
clone_size: -; v_call: TRBV7-2; j_call: TRBJ2-1; d_call: TRBD2; cdr3_nt: TGTGCCAGCAGCTTAGCAGCGGGGGGATATAATGAGCAGTTCTTC; cdr3_aa: CASSLAAGGYNEQFF
clone_size: few; v_call: TRBV2; j_call: TRBJ2-1; d_call: -; cdr3_nt: TGTGCCAGCAGTCGAAAGGTACTAGATCTAAGTGAGCAGTTCTTC; cdr3_aa: CASSRKVLDLSEQFF
clone_size: -; v_call: TRBV15; j_call: TRBJ1-5; d_call: TRBD1; cdr3_nt: TGTGCCACCAGCAGAGGGACAGGGGGCCAGCCCCAGCATTTT; cdr3_aa: CATSRGTGGQPQHF
clone_size: -; v_call: TRBV5-6; j_call: TRBJ1-1; d_call: -; cdr3_nt: TGTGCCAGCAGCACAGAGGGCACTGAAGCTTTCTTT; cdr3_aa: CASSTEGTEAFF